The sequence of this T cell receptor (beta chain) was determined in a study of blood T cells in healthy people across ages. Findings and caveats of the study: Age showed a roughly linear inverse relationship with TCR beta diversity per million T cells.

Alongside a J-beta primer mix, a sample-barcoded 5' primer served in a second PCR lasting roughly 7 to 11 cycles. TCRdb re-derived calls from the 5' RACE reads in MiXCR, one entry per CDR3 protein. This table has over 1,500,000 distinct CDR3 sequences, around 50% appearing once. As for this clonotype: Its antigen is unidentified.

The ends were cut back, 6 bases at V and 1 base at J, with 12 bases in the middle. The length of the CDR3 is 14 residues. Germline values: CDR1 MNHEY, CDR2 SVGEGT. Donors gave 8 to 10 milliliters of peripheral blood apiece. The sequence came from a middle-aged woman in good health. The rearrangement links TRBV6-2 or TRBV6-3 to TRBJ1-1; TRBD1 is a possible D gene (6 bases). The sequenced sample consisted of blood. CDR3 in DNA: TGTGCCAGCAGACCAGGGGCCGCGAACACTGAAGCTTTCTTT. It encodes CASRPGAANTEAFF.